The 23 T cell receptor beta chains given below trace back to one sample, sequenced in a study of T cells expressing NK-cell markers. TCRdb re-analyzed the 5' RACE reads; it lists each CDR3 protein once, without DNA. The table for this sample gives 140,000 to 150,000 distinct CDR3 sequences. Sequenced input: blood T cells: a sorted CD56 or NKG2C T cell subset, CD4+ or CD8+ T cells, or bulk PBMC T cells (not recorded which). Every receptor here comes from a young man in good health.

This chain links TRBV25-1 with TRBJ2-5; the D gene TCRdb calls, TRBD1, cannot be checked with no DNA. The CDR3 covers 14 residues. The germline V gene encodes CDR1 MGHDK and CDR2 SYGVNS. CDR3 region: CASSADRDQETQYF.

The gene calls are TRBV7-9 and TRBJ2-2; the D call from TCRdb, TRBD2, cannot be confirmed without DNA. The CDR3 spans 16 residues. From germline, CDR1 is SEHNR and CDR2 FQNEAQ (reference sequence). CDR3 sequence: CASSPVRRAGTGELFF.

This chain connects TRBV27 to TRBJ2-1; as DNA is missing, the TRBD2 call by TCRdb cannot be tested. Germline V gene data show CDR1 as MNHEY and CDR2 as SMNVEV (reference sequence). This CDR3 spans 13 amino acids. CDR3 sequence reads: CASSSAGWNEQFF.

The gene calls are TRBV4-3 and TRBJ2-1; the D gene TCRdb calls, TRBD1, cannot be checked with no DNA. Germline CDR1 and CDR2: LGHNA and YSLEER. This CDR3 is built from 16 residues. The CDR3 reads CASSQVPGSSYNEQFF.

The J gene is TRBJ2-1, the V gene TRBV7-2; TCRdb gives TRBD1 as the D gene, but with no DNA this cannot be confirmed. CDR1 is SGHTA, CDR2 FQGNSA, per germline. This CDR3 spans 16 amino acids. The CDR3 sequence is CASSLSLQGSYNEQFF.

The chain couples TRBV29-1 to TRBJ2-7. Per the germline V gene, CDR1 is SQVTM and CDR2 is ANQGSEA. The CDR3 spans 14 residues. The CDR3 spells CSVVHGVGPYEQYF.

The chain employs TRBV2 and TRBJ2-1. Per the germline V gene, CDR1 is SNHLY and CDR2 is FYNNEI. The CDR3 loop spans 15 amino acids. CDR3 region: CASSDLAVSYNEQFF.

The V gene is TRBV18, the J gene TRBJ2-1. The CDR3 spans 12 residues. Germline V gene data show CDR1 as KGHSH and CDR2 as LQKENI. This CDR3 is CASSPPRVEQFF.

CDR3 residues: CASSLSWTGGIGDTQYF. The chain is built from TRBV7-2 and TRBJ2-3; as DNA is missing, the TRBD1 call by TCRdb cannot be tested. The CDR3 extends over 17 amino acids. Germline lookup yields CDR1 SGHTA and CDR2 FQGNSA.

The gene calls are TRBV7-6 and TRBJ2-1; the D call of TRBD2 rests on TCRdb alone, since no DNA is present to check it. Germline-derived CDR1 and CDR2 are SGHVS and FNYEAQ. CDR3 length: 16 amino acids. CDR3 in amino acids: CASNPGLAGVGNEQFF.

The chain joins TRBV11-2 to TRBJ2-1; TCRdb reports TRBD2, a call that lacks DNA to check it against. The CDR3 totals 16 residues. Germline CDR1 SGHAT, CDR2 FQNNGV. CDR3 loop: CASSLSGSQYFHEQFF.

V usage is TRBV11-1 and J usage is TRBJ2-5; without DNA, the TCRdb call of TRBD2 cannot be checked. Germline V gene sequence: CDR1 SGHAT, CDR2 FQDESV (reference sequence). This CDR3 has 19 amino acids. The CDR3 reads CASSGVGASGRDLAETQYF.

The chain links TRBV5-1 to TRBJ2-1; TCRdb gives TRBD2 as the D gene, but with no DNA this cannot be confirmed. The CDR3 spans 15 residues. CDR1 is SGHRS and CDR2 is YFSETQ in the germline V gene. CDR3 protein: CASSLGWETYNEQFF. The variable domain in full, completed from reference TRBV5-1 and TRBJ2-1, reads KAGVTQTPRYLIKTRGQQVTLSCSPISGHRSVSWYQQTPGQGLQFLFEYFSETQRNKGNFPGRFSGRQFSNSRSEMNVSTLELGDSALYLCASSLGWETYNEQFFGPGTRLTVL.

This sequence joins TRBV2 and TRBJ2-1; TCRdb returns TRBD1, unconfirmable since there is no DNA. Germline CDR1 and CDR2: SNHLY and FYNNEI. The CDR3 sequence is 14 residues long. CDR3 sequence: CASSGDRELNEQFF.

The V and J genes are TRBV5-1 and TRBJ1-1; TCRdb's D call, TRBD1, is unchecked because there is no DNA. The germline V gene encodes CDR1 SGHRS and CDR2 YFSETQ. CDR3 length: 14 residues. The CDR3 is CASSLGHANTEAFF.

V is TRBV15 and J is TRBJ2-7; TCRdb proposes TRBD1, but this gene call is untestable without DNA. In germline, CDR1 is LNHNV, CDR2 YYDKDF (reference sequence). The CDR3 loop spans 14 amino acids. The CDR3 is CATSERDSPYEQYF. Together with reference TRBV15 and TRBJ2-7, the CDR3 gives the full variable domain: DAMVIQNPRYQVTQFGKPVTLSCSQTLNHNVMYWYQQKSSQAPKLLFHYYDKDFNNEADTPDNFQSRRPNTSFCFLDIRSPGLGDTAMYLCATSERDSPYEQYFGPGTRLTVT.

The V call is TRBV5-4, the J call TRBJ2-3. CDR3 length equals 13 residues. In germline, CDR1 is SGHNT, CDR2 YYREEE (reference sequence). CDR3 sequence reads: CASSHSLTDTQYF.

The chain has TRBV7-8 and TRBJ2-1. CDR1 is SGHVS, CDR2 FQNEAQ, per germline. The CDR3 consists of 13 residues. This chain's CDR3 is CASRLAGDDEQFF.

The genes are TRBV4-1 and TRBJ1-4. The CDR3 covers 14 residues. Germline V gene data show CDR1 as MGHRA and CDR2 as YSYEKL. The CDR3 loop is CASSLRGEDEKLFF.

This sequence joins TRBV12-3 or TRBV12-4 and TRBJ1-1; TCRdb picks TRBD1, but there is no DNA to check that call. The CDR3 length is 15 residues. CDR3 loop: CASSVTGDMNTEAFF.

The chain combines TRBV30 with TRBJ2-1; lacking DNA, the TRBD1 call made by TCRdb goes unchecked. From germline, CDR1 is GTSNPN and CDR2 SVGIG (reference sequence). The CDR3 runs 13 residues. CDR3 sequence reads: CAWRGRGHNEQFF.

The gene calls are TRBV24-1 and TRBJ2-1; TCRdb's D call of TRBD2 is untestable without DNA. Looked up from germline, CDR1 is KGHDR and CDR2 is SFDVKD. This CDR3 comprises 15 residues. The CDR3 reads CATSALAGVHNEQFF.

This sequence joins TRBV7-9 and TRBJ2-1. Germline loops: CDR1 SEHNR, CDR2 FQNEAQ (reference sequence). This CDR3 has 13 amino acids. Here the CDR3 reads CASSPRSNNEQFF.